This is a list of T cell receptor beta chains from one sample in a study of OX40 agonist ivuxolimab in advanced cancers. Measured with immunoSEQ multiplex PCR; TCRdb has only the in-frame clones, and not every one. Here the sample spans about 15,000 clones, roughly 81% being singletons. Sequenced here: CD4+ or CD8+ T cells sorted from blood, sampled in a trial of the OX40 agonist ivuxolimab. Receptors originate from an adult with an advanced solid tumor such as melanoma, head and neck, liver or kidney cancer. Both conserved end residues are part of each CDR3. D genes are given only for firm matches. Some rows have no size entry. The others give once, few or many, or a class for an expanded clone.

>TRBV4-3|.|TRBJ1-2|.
TGCGCCAGCAGCCAAGAACGAAGCTACACCTTC
CASSQERSYTF
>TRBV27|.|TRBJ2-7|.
TGTGCCAGCAGTGACACACTGGGAAGCGGCGAGCAGTACTTC
CASSDTLGSGEQYF
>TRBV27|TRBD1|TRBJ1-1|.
TGTGCCAGCAGTTTGGACAGGGGGCTTAGGGACACTGAAGCTTTCTTT
CASSLDRGLRDTEAFF
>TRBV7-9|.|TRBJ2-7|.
TGTGCCAGCAGCTTAGCAAGTACCTACGAGCAGTACTTC
CASSLASTYEQYF
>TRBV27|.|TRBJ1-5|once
TGTGCCAGCAGTTTATGGGCGGGGGGCGATCAGCCCCAGCATTTT
CASSLWAGGDQPQHF
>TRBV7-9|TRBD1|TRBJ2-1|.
TGTGCCAGCACCCCTCAGGGACAGACTAATGAGCAGTTCTTC
CASTPQGQTNEQFF
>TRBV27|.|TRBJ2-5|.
TGTGCCAGCAGTGCCCAAAGCGGGACAAGAGAGACCCAGTACTTC
CASSAQSGTRETQYF
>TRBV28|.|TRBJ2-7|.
TGTGCCAGCAGCCCAGATACCACAGGGTGGCACGAGCAGTACTTC
CASSPDTTGWHEQYF
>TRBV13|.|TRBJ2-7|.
TGTGCCAGCAGCGCAGGTCCAAGAGAGGGCTACGAGCAGTACTTC
CASSAGPREGYEQYF
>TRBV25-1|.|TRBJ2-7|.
TGTGCCAGCAGTGAACCCAGAATCGGCGAGCAGTACTTC
CASSEPRIGEQYF
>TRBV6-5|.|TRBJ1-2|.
TGTGCCAGCAGTTTAGGGGGTAGCTACACCTTC
CASSLGGSYTF
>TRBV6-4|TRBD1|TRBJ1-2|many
TGTGCCAGCAGCGACGTTACCGGGACAGGGTACTATGGCTACACCTTC
CASSDVTGTGYYGYTF
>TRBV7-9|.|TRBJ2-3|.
TGTGCCAGCAGCTTAGACAGCGACAGGGATACGCAGTATTTT
CASSLDSDRDTQYF
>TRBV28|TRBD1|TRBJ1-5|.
TGTGCCAGCAGTCCCCCGGGACAGCGCAATCAGCCCCAGCATTTT
CASSPPGQRNQPQHF
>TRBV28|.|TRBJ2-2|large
TGTGCCAGCAGTAAAAGAGGCACCGGGGAGCTGTTTTTT
CASSKRGTGELFF
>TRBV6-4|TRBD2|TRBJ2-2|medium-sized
TGTGCCAGCAGTGGGACTAGCACCGGGGAGCTGTTTTTT
CASSGTSTGELFF
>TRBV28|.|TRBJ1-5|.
TGTGCCAGCACCCTCGGGGACCTCCCGAATCAGCCCCAGCATTTT
CASTLGDLPNQPQHF
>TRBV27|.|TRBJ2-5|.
TGTGCCAGCAGTCATGACGGGGAGACCCAGTACTTC
CASSHDGETQYF
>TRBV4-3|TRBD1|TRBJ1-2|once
TGCGCCAGCAGCGACCTCCCCGGGACAGGGACTGGCTACACCTTC
CASSDLPGTGTGYTF
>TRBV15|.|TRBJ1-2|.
TGTGCCACGACCCCCGGGACCTCATATGGCTACACCTTC
CATTPGTSYGYTF
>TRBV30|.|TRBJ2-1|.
TGTGCCTGGAAGGACGATGATGACTACAATGAGCAGTTCTTC
CAWKDDDDYNEQFF
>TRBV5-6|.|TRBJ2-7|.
TGTGCCAGCAGCTTGGGGGGGCGAGGGTCCTACGAGCAGTACTTC
CASSLGGRGSYEQYF
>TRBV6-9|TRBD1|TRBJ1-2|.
TGTGCCGCTAGGGACAGGGCTGGCTACACCTTC
CAARDRAGYTF
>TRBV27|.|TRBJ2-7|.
TGTGCCAGCAGTTTATCAGGGTCCTACGAGCAGTACTTC
CASSLSGSYEQYF
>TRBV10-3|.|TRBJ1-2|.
TGTGCCATCAGCCGAGGGACATCTACTAACTATGGCTACACCTTC
CAISRGTSTNYGYTF
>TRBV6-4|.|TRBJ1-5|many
TGTGCCAGCAGCCCAGGGGGCAATCAGCCCCAGCATTTT
CASSPGGNQPQHF
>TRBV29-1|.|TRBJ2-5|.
TGCAGCGTTGCTTTGCGGAATCAAGAGACCCAGTACTTC
CSVALRNQETQYF
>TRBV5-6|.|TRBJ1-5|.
TGTGCCAGCACCCAGGGTGGTCAGCCCCAGCATTTT
CASTQGGQPQHF
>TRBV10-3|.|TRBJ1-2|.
TGTGCCATCAGTGACCGAGGGGCCTATGGCTACACCTTC
CAISDRGAYGYTF
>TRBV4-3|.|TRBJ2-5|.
TGCGCCAGCAGCCAAGATTTCCGCACCGGAGAGACCCAGTACTTC
CASSQDFRTGETQYF
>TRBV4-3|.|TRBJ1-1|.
TGCGCCAGCAGCCGGCAGGGAGACCACACTGAAGCTTTCTTT
CASSRQGDHTEAFF
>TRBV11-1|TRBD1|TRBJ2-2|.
TGTGCCAGCACCTTATCACCGGGACAGCTCACCGGGGAGCTGTTTTTT
CASTLSPGQLTGELFF
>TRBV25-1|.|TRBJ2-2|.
TGTGCCAGCAGACGAGGGGTTCCCGGGGAGCTGTTTTTT
CASRRGVPGELFF
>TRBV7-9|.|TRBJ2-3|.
TGTGCCAGCAGCCGGGTACTAGATAACACAGATACGCAGTATTTT
CASSRVLDNTDTQYF
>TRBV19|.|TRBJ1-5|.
TGTGCCAGTATTCCAGAGGTGGGGTATAGCAATCAGCCCCAGCATTTT
CASIPEVGYSNQPQHF
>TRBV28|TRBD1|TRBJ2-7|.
TGTGCCAGCAGCCGTAGGACAGGGCGAGAGCAGTACTTC
CASSRRTGREQYF
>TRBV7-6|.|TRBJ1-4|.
TGTGCCAGCAGCCTCCAAAGAGGCTTAAGGACTAATGAAAAACTGTTTTTT
CASSLQRGLRTNEKLFF
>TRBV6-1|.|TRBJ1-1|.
TGTGCCAGCAGTGAGTGGACAGCGAACACTGAAGCTTTCTTT
CASSEWTANTEAFF